A single T cell receptor (beta chain) is shown here with its context. The assay was immunoSEQ multiplex PCR, and TCRdb's table has in-frame clones only and misses some. This sample carries about 120,000 clones, roughly 80% of them seen once, and the ten largest clones take 2% to 2.5%. The data stem from a study of blood T cell repertoires in COVID-19. CDR3 length: 15 residues. The ends were cut back, 1 base at V and 5 bases at J, with 12 bases in the middle. Germline assignment: CDR1 SGHVS and CDR2 FNYEAQ. Sequences were obtained from peripheral blood. This TCR derives from a man aged 25-45 years with acute or convalescent COVID-19. The chain recombines TRBV7-6 with TRBJ2-1; D uncertain. The CDR3 reads CASSLGFGSDNEQFF. CDR3 DNA sequence: TGTGCCAGCAGCTTAGGGTTCGGTTCGGACAATGAGCAGTTCTTC.